A single sample is the source of the 3 T cell receptor beta chains below, sequenced in a study of identical twins. TCRdb used MiXCR to reprocess the 5' RACE reads, holding one entry per CDR3 protein. This table holds under 350,000 distinct CDR3 sequences, 8.5% to 9.5% found once. The same sample was also used in a study of yellow fever vaccine responses in identical twins.

Sequences were obtained from CD8+ T cells sorted from blood. Receptors were obtained from a woman aged 18-30 years in good health.

This chain connects TRBV28 to TRBJ2-2, with TRBD1 as a possible D gene (6 bases). The CDR3 consists of 18 residues. Germline V gene data show CDR1 as MDHEN and CDR2 as SYDVKM. The germline V and J ends were trimmed by 3 bases and 2 bases, with 19 bases remaining between them. CDR3: CASSFRAGASGNTGELFF. CDR3 sequence (DNA): TGTGCCAGCAGTTTCCGGGCAGGGGCTAGTGGAAACACCGGGGAGCTGTTTTTT.

This clonotype has ten or more counts. The rearrangement joins TRBV6-6 to TRBJ2-1; the match to TRBD2 covers 9 bases. Germline CDR1 and CDR2: MNHNY and SVGAGI (reference sequence). V trimming: 10 bases; J trimming: 5 bases; junction bases outside the gene matches: 27. This CDR3 is built from 20 residues. CDR3 amino acids: CATQRGVSGGQGRTHNEQFF. CDR3 DNA: TGTGCCACCCAGCGGGGGGTTAGCGGGGGCCAGGGAAGGACCCACAATGAGCAGTTCTTC.

This clonotype was seen ten or more times. The rearrangement joins TRBV11-1 to TRBJ2-2; TRBD1 matches at 8 bases. Germline V gene data show CDR1 as SGHAT and CDR2 as FQDESV (reference sequence). The V and J ends lost 7 bases and 6 bases, in that order; junction bases with no gene match: 19. The CDR3 length is 18 residues. The DNA of the CDR3 is TGTGCCAGCAACCACCCTAAGGACAGGGACGGGATCCCCGGGGAGCTGTTTTTT. Its protein is CASNHPKDRDGIPGELFF.